The sequence of this T cell receptor (beta chain) was determined in a study of blood T cell repertoires in COVID-19. Study-level information: Samples taken during acute and convalescent COVID-19 were collected in the United States, Italy and Spain. The analysed material was cDNA or gDNA that came from T cells, B-cell-depleted T cells, or PBMCs.

Seattle participants joined during active infection and were tracked over time. Authors' analysis steps: Estimates of nucleated cell counts were drawn from the amplification of reference gene primers. TCRdb keeps only in-frame clones here, not all; method: immunoSEQ multiplex PCR. V and J calls and clone size are as listed in that table; D and trimming were resolved from the DNA. The sample yields fewer than 250,000 clones, 90% seen once. In germline, CDR1 is MNHEY, CDR2 SVGAGI. V lost 6 bases to trimming and J lost 4 bases, with 19 bases between them. This CDR3 comprises 15 residues. The material sequenced was peripheral blood. The receptor's source is a man aged 30 to 39 with COVID-19, enrolled during active disease. The chain uses TRBV6-5 and TRBJ2-7; TRBD1 might be the D (6 bases). The CDR3 is CASSPRTGNRYEQYF. The CDR3 region has the DNA TGTGCCAGCAGCCCAAGAACAGGGAATCGATACGAGCAGTACTTC.